Each of the 8 T cell receptor beta chains below was sequenced from the same sample in a study of blood T cell repertoires in COVID-19. The data were produced by immunoSEQ multiplex PCR, yet TCRdb's version contains in-frame clones alone and is incomplete. The sample holds 490,000 or so clones, 88% seen once. Material for sequencing was PBMCs or T cells enriched from blood (not recorded which). Receptor source: a woman aged 40 to 50 who had recovered from COVID-19.

The rearrangement joins TRBV6-2 or TRBV6-3 to TRBJ2-7; D perhaps matches TRBD1 (6 bases). Germline-derived CDR1 and CDR2 are MNHEY and SVGEGT. CDR3 size: 14 residues. Trimming took off 2 bases at V and 3 bases at J, with 11 bases between the two ends. In nucleotides, the CDR3 is TGTGCCAGCAGTTACGCCAGGGGTTTCTACGAGCAGTACTTC. Its protein product is CASSYARGFYEQYF.

The V call is TRBV27, the J call TRBJ2-3; 11 nucleotides align to TRBD2. The germline V gene has CDR1 MNHEY and CDR2 SMNVEV (reference sequence). The CDR3 totals 14 residues. Losses at the gene ends were 4 bases for V and 5 bases for J; bases not matched to a gene: 2. CDR3 coding DNA: TGTGCCAGCAGTTCCCTAGCGGGAGGAGATACGCAGTATTTT. Residues: CASSSLAGGDTQYF.

The V gene is TRBV5-4, the J gene TRBJ2-3; 9 nucleotides line up with TRBD1. The length of the CDR3 is 16 residues. Germline CDR1 and CDR2: SGHNT and YYREEE (reference sequence). V lost 1 base, J lost 2 bases, and 5 bases stayed unmatched. The CDR3 sequence is CASSLKGQGSTDTQYF. As DNA, the CDR3 is TGTGCCAGCAGCTTGAAGGGACAGGGATCCACAGATACGCAGTATTTT.

A single count supports this clone. V gene TRBV29-1 combines with J gene TRBJ1-1, with D possibly matching TRBD1 (6 bases). This CDR3 region has 13 residues. CDR1 and CDR2 (germline): SQVTM, ANQGSEA. The V and J ends lost 7 bases and 0 bases respectively, with 12 bases between them. Here the CDR3 DNA reads TGCAGCGCTATGGGACATGTGAACACTGAAGCTTTCTTT. It codes for CSAMGHVNTEAFF.

The V call is TRBV4-3, the J call TRBJ1-2, with D possibly matching TRBD1 (5 bases). This CDR3 has 17 amino acids. With 2 bases removed from V and 1 base from J, the gap between germline ends came to 17 bases. The V gene's germline CDR1 is LGHNA and CDR2 YSLEER. The chain's CDR3 is CASSQQPWGENNYGYTF. The CDR3, as DNA: TGCGCCAGCAGCCAACAACCGTGGGGGGAAAATAACTATGGCTACACCTTC.

CDR3 DNA: TGTGCCAGCAGCTTCCATCAGGACATCTCCTACAATGAGCAGTTCTTC. Amino acid sequence: CASSFHQDISYNEQFF. The J gene is TRBJ2-1, the V gene TRBV5-4; possibly TRBD1 for D (5 bases). There are 16 residues in the CDR3. Germline lookup yields CDR1 SGHNT and CDR2 YYREEE (reference sequence). V lost 2 bases and J 0 bases, leaving 12 bases between the germline ends.

The chain carries TRBV11-3 and TRBJ2-1; TRBD2 might be the D (7 bases). Germline CDR1 is SGHNT and CDR2 is YENEEA. The germline V and J ends were trimmed by 1 base and 5 bases, with 15 bases remaining between them. The CDR3 is 16 residues long. The CDR3 sequence is CASSLGGGFLDNEQFF. DNA for the CDR3: TGTGCCAGCAGCTTAGGCGGGGGCTTTTTAGACAATGAGCAGTTCTTC.

This chain connects TRBV20-1 to TRBJ1-2, with D perhaps TRBD1 (6 bases). This CDR3 is built from 11 residues. V dropped 8 bases and J dropped 5 bases, with 12 bases sitting between them. In germline, CDR1 is DFQATT, CDR2 SNEGSKA (reference sequence). CDR3 DNA sequence: TGCAGTACCGGGACACCATATGGCTACACCTTC. Protein product: CSTGTPYGYTF.